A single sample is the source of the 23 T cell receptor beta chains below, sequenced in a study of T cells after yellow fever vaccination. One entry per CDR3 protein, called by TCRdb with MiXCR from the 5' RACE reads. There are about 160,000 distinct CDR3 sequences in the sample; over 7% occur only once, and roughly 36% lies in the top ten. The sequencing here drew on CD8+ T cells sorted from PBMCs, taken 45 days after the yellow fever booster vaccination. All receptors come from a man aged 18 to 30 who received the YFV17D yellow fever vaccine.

The CDR3 reads CAINEIDRGRAGELFF. Written as DNA, the CDR3 is TGTGCCATCAACGAGATCGACAGGGGGAGAGCCGGGGAGCTGTTTTTT. The rearrangement joins TRBV10-3 to TRBJ2-2; 9 bases match TRBD1. The CDR3 loop spans 16 amino acids. V lost 7 bases and J lost 6; bases outside the gene matches: 12. Germline assignment: CDR1 ENHRY and CDR2 SYGVKD.

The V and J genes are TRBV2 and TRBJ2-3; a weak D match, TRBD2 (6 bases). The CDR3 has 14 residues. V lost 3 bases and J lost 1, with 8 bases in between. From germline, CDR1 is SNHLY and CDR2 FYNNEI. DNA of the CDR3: TGTGCCAGCAGTGAGGCTAGCGGCACAGATACGCAGTATTTT. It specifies CASSEASGTDTQYF. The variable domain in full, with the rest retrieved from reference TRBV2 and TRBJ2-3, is EPEVTQTPSHQVTQMGQEVILRCVPISNHLYFYWYRQILGQKVEFLVSFYNNEISEKSEIFDDQFSVERPDGSNFTLKIRSTKLEDSAMYFCASSEASGTDTQYFGPGTRLTVL.

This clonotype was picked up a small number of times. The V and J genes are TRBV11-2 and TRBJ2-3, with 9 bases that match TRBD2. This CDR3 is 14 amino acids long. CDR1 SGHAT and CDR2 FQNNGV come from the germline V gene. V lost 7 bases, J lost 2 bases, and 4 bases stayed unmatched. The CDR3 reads CASKGLADTDTQYF. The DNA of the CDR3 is TGTGCCAGCAAGGGACTAGCCGACACAGATACGCAGTATTTT.

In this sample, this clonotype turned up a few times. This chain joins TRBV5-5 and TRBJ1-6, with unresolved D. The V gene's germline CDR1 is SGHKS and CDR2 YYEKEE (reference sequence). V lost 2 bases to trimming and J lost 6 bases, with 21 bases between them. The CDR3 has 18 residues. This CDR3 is CASSFAGGIGRSNSPLHF. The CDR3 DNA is TGTGCCAGCAGCTTTGCAGGAGGGATAGGGAGAAGTAATTCACCCCTCCACTTT. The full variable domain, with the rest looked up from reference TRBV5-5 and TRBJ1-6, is DAGVTQSPTHLIKTRGQQVTLRCSPISGHKSVSWYQQVLGQGPQFIFQYYEKEERGRGNFPDRFSARQFPNYSSELNVNALLLGDSALYLCASSFAGGIGRSNSPLHFGNGTRLTVT.

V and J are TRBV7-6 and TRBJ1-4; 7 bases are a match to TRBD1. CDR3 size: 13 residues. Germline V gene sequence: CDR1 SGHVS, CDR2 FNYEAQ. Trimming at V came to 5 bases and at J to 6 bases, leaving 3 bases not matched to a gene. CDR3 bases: TGTGCCAGCAGCACAGGGACAGATGAAAAACTGTTTTTT. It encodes CASSTGTDEKLFF. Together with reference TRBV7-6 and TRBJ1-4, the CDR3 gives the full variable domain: GAGVSQSPRYKVTKRGQDVALRCDPISGHVSLYWYRQALGQGPEFLTYFNYEAQQDKSGLPNDRFSAERPEGSISTLTIQRTEQRDSAMYRCASSTGTDEKLFFGSGTQLSVL.

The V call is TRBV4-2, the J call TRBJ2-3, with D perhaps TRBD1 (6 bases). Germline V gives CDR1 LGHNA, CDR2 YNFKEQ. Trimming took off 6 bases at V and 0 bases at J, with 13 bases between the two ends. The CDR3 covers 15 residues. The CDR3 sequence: CASRYGTRSTDTQYF. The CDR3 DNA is TGTGCCAGCAGATACGGGACACGCAGCACAGATACGCAGTATTTT.

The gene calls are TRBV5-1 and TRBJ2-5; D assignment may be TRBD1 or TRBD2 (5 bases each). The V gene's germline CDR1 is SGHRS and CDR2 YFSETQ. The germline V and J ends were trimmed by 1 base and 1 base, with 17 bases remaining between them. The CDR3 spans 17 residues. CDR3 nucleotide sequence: TGCGCCAGCAGCTTGTCCTCTACCGGGACGACCCAAGAGACCCAGTACTTC. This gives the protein CASSLSSTGTTQETQYF.

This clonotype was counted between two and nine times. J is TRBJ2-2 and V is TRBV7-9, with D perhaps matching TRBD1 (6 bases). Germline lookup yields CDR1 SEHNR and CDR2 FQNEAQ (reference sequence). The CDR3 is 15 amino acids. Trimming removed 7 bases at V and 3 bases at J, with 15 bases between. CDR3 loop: CASIQAGVDTGELFF. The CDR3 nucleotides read TGTGCCAGCATCCAGGCAGGGGTCGACACCGGGGAGCTGTTTTTT.

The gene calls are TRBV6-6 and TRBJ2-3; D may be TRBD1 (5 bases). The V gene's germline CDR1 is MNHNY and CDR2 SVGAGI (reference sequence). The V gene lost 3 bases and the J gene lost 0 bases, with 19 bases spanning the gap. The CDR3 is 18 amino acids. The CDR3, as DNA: TGTGCCAGCAGTTATGTACAGGCCTCCCTGGCTAGCACAGATACGCAGTATTTT. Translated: CASSYVQASLASTDTQYF.

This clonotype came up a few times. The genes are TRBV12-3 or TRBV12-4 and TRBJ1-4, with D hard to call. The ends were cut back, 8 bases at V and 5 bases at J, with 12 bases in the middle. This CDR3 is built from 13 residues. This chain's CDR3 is CASSADQNEKLFF. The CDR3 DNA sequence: TGTGCCAGCTCGGCCGACCAGAATGAAAAACTGTTTTTT.

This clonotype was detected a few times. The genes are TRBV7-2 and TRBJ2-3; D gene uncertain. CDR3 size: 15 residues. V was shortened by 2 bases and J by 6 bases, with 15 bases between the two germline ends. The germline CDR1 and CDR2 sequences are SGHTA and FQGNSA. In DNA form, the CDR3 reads TGTGCCAGCAGCTTATGGCCCAACCCTGGGGATACGCAGTATTTT. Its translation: CASSLWPNPGDTQYF.

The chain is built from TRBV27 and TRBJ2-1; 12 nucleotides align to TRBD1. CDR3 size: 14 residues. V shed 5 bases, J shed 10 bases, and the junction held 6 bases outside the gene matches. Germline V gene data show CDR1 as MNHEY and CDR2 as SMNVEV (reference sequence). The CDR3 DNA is TGTGCCAGCAGTATGGGACAGGGGGCTCGGGAGCAGTTCTTC. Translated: CASSMGQGAREQFF.

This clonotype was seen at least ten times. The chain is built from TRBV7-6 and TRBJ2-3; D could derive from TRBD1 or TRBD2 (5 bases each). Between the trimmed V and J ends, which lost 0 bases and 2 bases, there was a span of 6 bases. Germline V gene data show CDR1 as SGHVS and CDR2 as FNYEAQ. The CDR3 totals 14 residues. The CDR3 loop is CASSLAGVTDTQYF. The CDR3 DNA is TGTGCCAGCAGCTTAGCGGGGGTCACAGATACGCAGTATTTT.

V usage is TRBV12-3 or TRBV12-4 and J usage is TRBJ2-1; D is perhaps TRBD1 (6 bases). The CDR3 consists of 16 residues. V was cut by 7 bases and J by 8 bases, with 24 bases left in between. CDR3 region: CASTLLGAWGEDEQFF. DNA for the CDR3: TGTGCCAGCACCCTCCTGGGGGCCTGGGGTGAGGATGAGCAGTTCTTC.

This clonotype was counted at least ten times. The CDR3 protein is CASSQPSRDRGPDTQYF. DNA for the CDR3: TGCGCCAGCAGCCAACCCAGCCGGGACAGGGGGCCAGATACGCAGTATTTT. The genes are TRBV4-1 and TRBJ2-3, with 12 bases fitting TRBD1. After removal of 2 bases from V and 4 bases from J, the junction contained 7 bases not matched to a gene. Per the germline V gene, CDR1 is MGHRA and CDR2 is YSYEKL. The CDR3 has 17 amino acids.

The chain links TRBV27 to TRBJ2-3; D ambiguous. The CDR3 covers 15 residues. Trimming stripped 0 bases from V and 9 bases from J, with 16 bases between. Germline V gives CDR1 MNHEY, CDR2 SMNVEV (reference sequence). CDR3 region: CASSLSYSPWATQYF. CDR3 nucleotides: TGTGCCAGCAGTTTATCCTACTCCCCATGGGCGACGCAGTATTTT.

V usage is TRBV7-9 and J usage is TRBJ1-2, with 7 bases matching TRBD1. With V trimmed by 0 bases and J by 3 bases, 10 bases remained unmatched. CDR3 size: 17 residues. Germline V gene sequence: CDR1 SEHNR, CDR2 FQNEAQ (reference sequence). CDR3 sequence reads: CASSLANFDRAHYGYTF. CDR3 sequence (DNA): TGTGCCAGCAGCTTAGCCAACTTCGACAGGGCGCACTATGGCTACACCTTC.

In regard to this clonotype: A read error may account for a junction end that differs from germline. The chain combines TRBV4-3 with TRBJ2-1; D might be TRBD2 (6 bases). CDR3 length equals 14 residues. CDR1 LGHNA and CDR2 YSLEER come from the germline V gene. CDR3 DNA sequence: TGCGCCAGCTGCCAAGTTGCGGGGTTCAATGAGCAGTTCTTC. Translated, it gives CASCQVAGFNEQFF.

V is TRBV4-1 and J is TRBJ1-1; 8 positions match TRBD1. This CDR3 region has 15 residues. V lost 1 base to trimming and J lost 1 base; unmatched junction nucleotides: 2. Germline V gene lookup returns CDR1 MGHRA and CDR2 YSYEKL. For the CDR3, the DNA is TGCGCCAGCAGCCAAGCGGGGACAGGGAACACTGAAGCTTTCTTT. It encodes CASSQAGTGNTEAFF.

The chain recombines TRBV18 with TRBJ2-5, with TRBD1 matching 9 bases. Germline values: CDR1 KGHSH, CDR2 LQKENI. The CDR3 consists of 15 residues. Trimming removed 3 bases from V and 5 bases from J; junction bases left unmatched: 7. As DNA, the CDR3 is TGTGCCAGCTCACCCCTGACAGGGGGGAAGGAGACCCAGTACTTC. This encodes CASSPLTGGKETQYF.

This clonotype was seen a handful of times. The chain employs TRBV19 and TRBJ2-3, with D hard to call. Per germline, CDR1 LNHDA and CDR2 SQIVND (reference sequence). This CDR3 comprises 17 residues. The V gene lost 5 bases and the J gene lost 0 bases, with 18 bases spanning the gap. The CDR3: CASSSSSRWSSTDTQYF. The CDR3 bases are TGTGCCAGTAGTTCAAGTAGCAGATGGTCTAGCACAGATACGCAGTATTTT.

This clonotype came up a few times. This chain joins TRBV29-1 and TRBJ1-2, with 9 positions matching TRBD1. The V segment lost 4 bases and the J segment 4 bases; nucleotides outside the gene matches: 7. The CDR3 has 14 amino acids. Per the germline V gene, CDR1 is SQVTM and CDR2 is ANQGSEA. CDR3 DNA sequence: TGCAGCGTTGTCGCCGGGACAGGGTCCTATGGCTACACCTTC. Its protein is CSVVAGTGSYGYTF.

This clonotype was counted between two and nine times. The CDR3 loop reads CASSLSGQGYGYTF. CDR3 bases: TGTGCCAGCAGTTTATCCGGACAGGGCTATGGCTACACCTTC. This chain joins TRBV28 and TRBJ1-2; 8 bases are a match to TRBD1. The CDR3 has 14 residues. The germline gives CDR1 MDHEN, CDR2 SYDVKM. Trimming cost V 1 base and J 4 bases; bases outside gene matches: 2.